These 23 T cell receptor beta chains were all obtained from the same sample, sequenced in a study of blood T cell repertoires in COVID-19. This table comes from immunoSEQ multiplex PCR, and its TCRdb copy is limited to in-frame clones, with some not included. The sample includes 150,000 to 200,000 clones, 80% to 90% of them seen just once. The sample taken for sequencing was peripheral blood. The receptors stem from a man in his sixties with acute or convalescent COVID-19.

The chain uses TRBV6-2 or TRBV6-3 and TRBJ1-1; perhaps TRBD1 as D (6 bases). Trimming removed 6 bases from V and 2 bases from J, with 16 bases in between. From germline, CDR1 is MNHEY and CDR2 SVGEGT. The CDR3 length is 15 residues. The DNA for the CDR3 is TGTGCCAGCAGCCGCGAGGGGGTCCACAACACTGAAGCTTTCTTT. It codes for CASSREGVHNTEAFF.

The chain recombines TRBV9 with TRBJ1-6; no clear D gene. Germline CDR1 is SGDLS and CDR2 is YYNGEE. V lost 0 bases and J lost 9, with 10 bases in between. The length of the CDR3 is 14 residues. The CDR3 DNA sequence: TGTGCCAGCAGCGTAGGCCAGGTCGGTTCACCCCTCCACTTT. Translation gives CASSVGQVGSPLHF.

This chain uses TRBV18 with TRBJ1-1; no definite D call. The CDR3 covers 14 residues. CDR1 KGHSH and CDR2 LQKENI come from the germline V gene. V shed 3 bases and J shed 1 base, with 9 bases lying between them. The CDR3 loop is CASSPIRENTEAFF. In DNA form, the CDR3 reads TGTGCCAGCTCACCGATTAGAGAGAACACTGAAGCTTTCTTT.

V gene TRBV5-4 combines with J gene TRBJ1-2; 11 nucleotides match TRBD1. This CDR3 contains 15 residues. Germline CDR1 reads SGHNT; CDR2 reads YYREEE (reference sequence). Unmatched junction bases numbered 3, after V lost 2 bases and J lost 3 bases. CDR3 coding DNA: TGTGCCAGCAGCTTTGGGACAGGGGGGGACTATGGCTACACCTTC. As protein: CASSFGTGGDYGYTF.

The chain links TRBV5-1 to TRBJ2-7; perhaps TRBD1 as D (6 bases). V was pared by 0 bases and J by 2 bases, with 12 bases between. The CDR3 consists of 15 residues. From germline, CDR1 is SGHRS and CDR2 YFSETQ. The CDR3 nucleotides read TGCGCCAGCAGCTTGGTCACAGGGCGAACCTACGAGCAGTACTTC. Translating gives CASSLVTGRTYEQYF.

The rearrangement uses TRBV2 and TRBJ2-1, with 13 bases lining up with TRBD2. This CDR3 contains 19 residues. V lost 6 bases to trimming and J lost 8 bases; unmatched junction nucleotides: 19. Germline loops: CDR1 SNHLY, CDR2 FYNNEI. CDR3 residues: CASSDQGLAGRGVVDEQFF. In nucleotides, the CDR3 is TGTGCCAGCAGCGACCAGGGACTAGCGGGAAGAGGGGTAGTCGATGAGCAGTTCTTC. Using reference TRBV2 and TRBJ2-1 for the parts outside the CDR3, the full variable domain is EPEVTQTPSHQVTQMGQEVILRCVPISNHLYFYWYRQILGQKVEFLVSFYNNEISEKSEIFDDQFSVERPDGSNFTLKIRSTKLEDSAMYFCASSDQGLAGRGVVDEQFFGPGTRLTVL.

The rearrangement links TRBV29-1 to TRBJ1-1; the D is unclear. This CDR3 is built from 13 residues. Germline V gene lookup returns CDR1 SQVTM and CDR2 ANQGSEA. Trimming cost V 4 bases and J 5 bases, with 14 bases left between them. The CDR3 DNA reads TGCAGCGTTGTGTCAGGATTCGTTACTGAAGCTTTCTTT. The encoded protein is CSVVSGFVTEAFF.

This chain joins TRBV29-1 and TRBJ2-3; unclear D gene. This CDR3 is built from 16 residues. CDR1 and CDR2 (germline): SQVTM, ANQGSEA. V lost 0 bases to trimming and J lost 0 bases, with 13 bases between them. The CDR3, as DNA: TGCAGCGTTGAAGACGGTCGAGCGCCTAGCACAGATACGCAGTATTTT. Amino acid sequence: CSVEDGRAPSTDTQYF.

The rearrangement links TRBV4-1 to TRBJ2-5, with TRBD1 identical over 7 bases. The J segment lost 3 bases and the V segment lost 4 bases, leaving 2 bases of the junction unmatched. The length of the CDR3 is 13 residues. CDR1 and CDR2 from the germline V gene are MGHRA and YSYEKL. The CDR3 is CASSLGQEETQYF. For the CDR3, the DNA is TGCGCCAGCAGCCTCGGACAGGAAGAGACCCAGTACTTC.

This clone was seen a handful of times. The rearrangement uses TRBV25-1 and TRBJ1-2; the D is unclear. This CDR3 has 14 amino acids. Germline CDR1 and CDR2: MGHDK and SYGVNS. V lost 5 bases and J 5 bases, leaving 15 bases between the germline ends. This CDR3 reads CASSSNIRPYGYTF. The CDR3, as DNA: TGTGCCAGCAGTTCAAACATCCGCCCATATGGCTACACCTTC.

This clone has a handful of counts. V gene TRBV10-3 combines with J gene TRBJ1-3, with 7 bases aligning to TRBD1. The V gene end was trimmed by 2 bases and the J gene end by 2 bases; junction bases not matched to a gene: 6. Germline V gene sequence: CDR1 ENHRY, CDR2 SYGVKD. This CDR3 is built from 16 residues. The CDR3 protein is CAISEGDRAAGNTIYF. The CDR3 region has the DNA TGTGCCATCAGTGAGGGTGACAGGGCGGCTGGAAACACCATATATTTT.

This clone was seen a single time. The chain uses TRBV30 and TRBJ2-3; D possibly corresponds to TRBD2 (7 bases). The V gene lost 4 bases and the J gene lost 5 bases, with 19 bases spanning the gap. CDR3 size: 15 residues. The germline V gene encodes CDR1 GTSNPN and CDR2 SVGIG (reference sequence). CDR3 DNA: TGTGCCTGGATCAGGAGGGGGGGAGCGGGAGATACGCAGTATTTT. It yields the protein CAWIRRGGAGDTQYF.

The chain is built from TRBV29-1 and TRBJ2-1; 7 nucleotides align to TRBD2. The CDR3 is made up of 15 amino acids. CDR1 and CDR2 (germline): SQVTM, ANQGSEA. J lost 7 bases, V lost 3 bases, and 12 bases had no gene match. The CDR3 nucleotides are TGCAGCGTTGAGTTGGCGTGGGAGGGTAGGAATGAGCAGTTCTTC. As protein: CSVELAWEGRNEQFF.

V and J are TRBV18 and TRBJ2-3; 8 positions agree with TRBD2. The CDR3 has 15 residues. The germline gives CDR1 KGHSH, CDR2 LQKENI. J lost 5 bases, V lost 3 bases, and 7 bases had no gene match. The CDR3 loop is CASSPPTSVRDTQYF. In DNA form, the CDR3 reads TGTGCCAGCTCACCCCCGACTAGCGTTAGAGATACGCAGTATTTT. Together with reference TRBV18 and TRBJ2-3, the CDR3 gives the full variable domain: NAGVMQNPRHLVRRRGQEARLRCSPMKGHSHVYWYRQLPEEGLKFMVYLQKENIIDESGMPKERFSAEFPKEGPSILRIQQVVRGDSAAYFCASSPPTSVRDTQYFGPGTRLTVL.

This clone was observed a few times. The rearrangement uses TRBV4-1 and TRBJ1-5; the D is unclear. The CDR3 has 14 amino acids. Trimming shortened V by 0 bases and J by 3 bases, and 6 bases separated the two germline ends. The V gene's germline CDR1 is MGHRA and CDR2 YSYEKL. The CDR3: CASSQDTFNQPQHF. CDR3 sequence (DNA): TGCGCCAGCAGCCAAGATACATTCAATCAGCCCCAGCATTTT.

CDR3 sequence (DNA): TGCGCCAGCAGCGGGGACAGGGGATACACCATATATTTT. Translating it yields CASSGDRGYTIYF. The V call is TRBV5-1, the J call TRBJ1-3; 10 bases fit TRBD1. This CDR3 is 13 amino acids long. The V segment lost 4 bases and the J segment 8 bases; nucleotides outside the gene matches: 3. Per the germline V gene, CDR1 is SGHRS and CDR2 is YFSETQ.

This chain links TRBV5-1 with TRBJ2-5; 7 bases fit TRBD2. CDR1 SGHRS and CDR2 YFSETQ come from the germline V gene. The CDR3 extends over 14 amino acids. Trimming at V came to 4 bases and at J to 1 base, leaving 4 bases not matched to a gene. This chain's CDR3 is CASSPGGTQETQYF. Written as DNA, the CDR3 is TGCGCCAGCAGCCCCGGGGGGACCCAAGAGACCCAGTACTTC.

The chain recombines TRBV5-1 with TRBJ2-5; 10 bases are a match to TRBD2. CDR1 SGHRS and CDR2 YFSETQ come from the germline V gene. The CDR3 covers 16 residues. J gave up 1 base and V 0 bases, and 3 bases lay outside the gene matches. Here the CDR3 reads CASSLGSGRGQETQYF. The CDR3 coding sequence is TGCGCCAGCAGCTTGGGAAGCGGGAGGGGCCAAGAGACCCAGTACTTC.

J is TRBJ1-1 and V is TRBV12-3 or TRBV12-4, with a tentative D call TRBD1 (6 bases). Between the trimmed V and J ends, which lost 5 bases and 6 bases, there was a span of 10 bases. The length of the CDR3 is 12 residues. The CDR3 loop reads CASSPGQSEAFF. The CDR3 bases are TGTGCCAGCAGTCCCGGACAGTCTGAAGCTTTCTTT.

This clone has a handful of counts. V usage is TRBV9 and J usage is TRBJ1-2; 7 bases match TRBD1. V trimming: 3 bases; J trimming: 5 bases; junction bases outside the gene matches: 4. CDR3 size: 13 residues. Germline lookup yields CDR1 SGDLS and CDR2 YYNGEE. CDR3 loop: CASSAGTVYGYTF. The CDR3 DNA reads TGTGCCAGCAGCGCCGGGACAGTTTATGGCTACACCTTC.

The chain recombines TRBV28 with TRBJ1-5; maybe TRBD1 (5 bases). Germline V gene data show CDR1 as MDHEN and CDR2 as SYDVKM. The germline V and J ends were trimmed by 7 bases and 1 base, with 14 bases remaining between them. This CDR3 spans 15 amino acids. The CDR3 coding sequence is TGTGCCAGCATCCTGGAGGGACGGAGCAATCAGCCCCAGCATTTT. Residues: CASILEGRSNQPQHF.

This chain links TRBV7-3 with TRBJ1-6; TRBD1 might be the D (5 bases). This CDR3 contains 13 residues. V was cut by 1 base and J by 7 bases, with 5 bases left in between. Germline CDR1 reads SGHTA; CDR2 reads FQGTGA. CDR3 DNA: TGTGCCAGCAGCTTAAGACAGAATTCACCCCTCCACTTT. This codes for CASSLRQNSPLHF.

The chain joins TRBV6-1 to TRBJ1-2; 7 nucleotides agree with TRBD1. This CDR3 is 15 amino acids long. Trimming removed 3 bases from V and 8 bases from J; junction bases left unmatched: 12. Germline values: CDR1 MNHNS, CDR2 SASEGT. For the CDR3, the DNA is TGTGCCAGCAGTGAGGCCGAGGGGGCAGAAGGAGGCTACACCTTC. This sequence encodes CASSEAEGAEGGYTF.